This entry describes one T cell receptor (beta chain). Its antigen is as yet unknown. This specimen comes from a study of OX40 agonist ivuxolimab in advanced cancers. Findings and limits, study-wide: Compared with CD4+, CD8+ T cells on average had more expanded clones.

This CDR3 has 16 amino acids. Per the germline V gene, CDR1 is LGHNA and CDR2 is YNFKEQ. The ends were cut back, 2 bases at V and 3 bases at J, with 13 bases in the middle. Sequencing was performed with immunoSEQ multiplex PCR; in TCRdb, only in-frame clones are kept and a portion is missing. The sample contains 95,000 to 150,000 clones, around 95% of which appear only once. The chain joins TRBV4-2 to TRBJ2-2; D may be TRBD1 (6 bases). This clonotype was sampled from an adult with an advanced solid tumor such as melanoma, head and neck, liver or kidney cancer. The starting material was CD4+ or CD8+ T cells sorted from blood, obtained in a trial of the OX40 agonist ivuxolimab. CDR3 protein: CASSQPAGADTGELFF. The CDR3 DNA sequence: TGTGCCAGCAGCCAACCCGCAGGGGCGGACACCGGGGAGCTGTTTTTT.